The 30 T cell receptor beta chains presented below share a single source sample, sequenced in a study of blood T cell repertoires in COVID-19. The table came from immunoSEQ multiplex PCR; TCRdb's copy has only in-frame clones and leaves some out. The repertoire includes tens of thousands of clones, approximately 90% of them detected once, and 7% to 9% sits in the top ten. Sequenced sample: peripheral blood. Receptors originate from a human donor in a cohort sampled during active COVID-19.

The genes are TRBV11-3 and TRBJ2-7; 9 bases map to TRBD1. The CDR3 consists of 13 residues. Germline-derived CDR1 and CDR2 are SGHNT and YENEEA. V shed 4 bases, J shed 2 bases, and the junction held 0 bases outside the gene matches. DNA for the CDR3: TGTGCCAGCAGCTGGACAGGGGCCTACGAGCAGTACTTC. Amino acid sequence: CASSWTGAYEQYF. Based on the CDR3 plus reference TRBV11-3 and TRBJ2-7, the full variable domain is EAGVVQSPRYKIIEKKQPVAFWCNPISGHNTLYWYLQNLGQGPELLIRYENEEAVDDSQLPKDRFSAERLKGVDSTLKIQPAELGDSAVYLCASSWTGAYEQYFGPGTRLTVT.

The chain joins TRBV12-2 to TRBJ1-5; no check of the table's D call, TRBD1, against the DNA was made. TRBV12-2 is a listed pseudogene. The CDR3 loop spans 16 amino acids. The CDR3 spells CASRLSSGFLNQPQHF. For the CDR3, the DNA is TGTGCAAGTCGCTTATCATCAGGTTTTTTGAATCAGCCCCAGCATTTT.

The CDR3 DNA follows: TGTGCCATCAGTTCTAACCGGGACACCCAGTACTTC. Residues: CAISSNRDTQYF. The chain is built from TRBV10-3 and TRBJ2-7, with a tentative D call TRBD1 (6 bases). This CDR3 region has 12 residues. The V gene's germline CDR1 is ENHRY and CDR2 SYGVKD. Trimming removed 5 bases from V and 10 bases from J, with 15 bases in between.

The V call is TRBV27, the J call TRBJ2-5; 11 bases map to TRBD1. V lost 6 bases and J lost 5; bases outside the gene matches: 8. The length of the CDR3 is 15 residues. The germline gives CDR1 MNHEY, CDR2 SMNVEV (reference sequence). In nucleotides, the CDR3 is TGTGCCAGCAGACGGACAGGGGGCGTGAGGGAGACCCAGTACTTC. Protein product: CASRRTGGVRETQYF.

The gene calls are TRBV7-3 and TRBJ1-1; D remains ambiguous. CDR3 length equals 13 residues. V lost 6 bases to trimming and J lost 2 bases, with 10 bases between them. CDR1 and CDR2 from the germline V gene are SGHTA and FQGTGA. The CDR3 nucleotides read TGTGCCAGCAGGAAGGAGGCTAACACTGAAGCTTTCTTT. Amino acid sequence: CASRKEANTEAFF.

The genes are TRBV25-1 and TRBJ1-1, with TRBD1 matching over 9 bases. CDR1 is MGHDK and CDR2 is SYGVNS in the germline V gene. The CDR3 covers 15 residues. V lost 6 bases and J lost 1; bases outside the gene matches: 6. CDR3 nucleotide sequence: TGTGCCAGCAGAAGGTGGGGACAGGGGAACACTGAAGCTTTCTTT. Encoded protein: CASRRWGQGNTEAFF.

The V call is TRBV3-1 (or the pseudogene TRBV3-2), the J call TRBJ2-7, with 9 nucleotides matching TRBD2. Germline CDR1 and CDR2: LGHDT and YNNKEL (reference sequence). This CDR3 region has 16 residues. The J segment lost 3 bases and the V segment lost 1 base, leaving 7 bases of the junction unmatched. The CDR3 coding sequence is TGTGCCAGCAGCCAAGTCGGAGCGGGGGGTCGCTACGAGCAGTACTTC. Residues: CASSQVGAGGRYEQYF.

The rearrangement links TRBV6-6 to TRBJ1-2; 8 bases fit TRBD1. Germline lookup yields CDR1 MNHNY and CDR2 SVGAGI (reference sequence). The length of the CDR3 is 17 residues. Germline trimming cut 5 bases from V and 0 bases from J; bases unmatched to any gene: 11. The CDR3 is CASSPRAGGLTNYGYTF. CDR3 coding DNA: TGTGCCAGCAGTCCCCGGGCAGGGGGCCTCACTAACTATGGCTACACCTTC.

V usage is TRBV4-1 and J usage is TRBJ2-2, with D possibly TRBD1 on 6 matching bases. CDR3 size: 15 residues. The V end lost 5 bases, the J end lost 0 bases, and 10 bases lay between the germline ends. Germline V gives CDR1 MGHRA, CDR2 YSYEKL. Here the CDR3 DNA reads TGCGCCAGCAGCTGGACAGAAACGAACACCGGGGAGCTGTTTTTT. It encodes CASSWTETNTGELFF.

The rearrangement joins TRBV9 to TRBJ2-4; 11 nucleotides align to TRBD1. Trimming took 3 bases from V and 6 from J; bases not matched to a gene: 2. CDR1 and CDR2 from the germline V gene are SGDLS and YYNGEE. CDR3 length: 14 residues. In DNA, the CDR3 is TGTGCCAGCAGCGCCGGGACAGGGGGAAACATTCAGTACTTC. It codes for CASSAGTGGNIQYF.

The table lists this clone with a count of one. The V and J genes are TRBV7-2 and TRBJ1-1; 10 bases fit TRBD1. CDR1 is SGHTA and CDR2 is FQGNSA in the germline V gene. The J segment lost 7 bases and the V segment lost 4 bases, leaving 9 bases of the junction unmatched. The CDR3 sequence is 15 residues long. The CDR3 coding sequence is TGTGCCAGCAGCTCCGTCGGGACAGGGGACAATGAAGCTTTCTTT. Amino acid sequence: CASSSVGTGDNEAFF.

This clone was detected once. J is TRBJ2-3 and V is TRBV10-3; the D gene is possibly TRBD2 (6 bases). Germline loops: CDR1 ENHRY, CDR2 SYGVKD. With 10 bases removed from V and 9 bases from J, the gap between germline ends came to 11 bases. This CDR3 contains 10 residues. This CDR3 is CATGDQTQYF. The DNA for the CDR3 is TGTGCCACGGGGGATCAGACGCAGTATTTT.

J is TRBJ2-1 and V is TRBV6-5, with D hard to call. Germline assignment: CDR1 MNHEY and CDR2 SVGAGI. Trimming pared 0 bases from V and 5 bases from J, leaving 11 bases between. The length of the CDR3 is 15 residues. Written as DNA, the CDR3 is TGTGCCAGCAGTTACTCGATACGAGTAGACAATGAGCAGTTCTTC. Amino acid sequence: CASSYSIRVDNEQFF.

The V call is TRBV11-2, the J call TRBJ2-5, with D perhaps matching TRBD2 (6 bases). V lost 3 bases and J 3 bases, leaving 20 bases between the germline ends. Germline assignment: CDR1 SGHAT and CDR2 FQNNGV. The CDR3 is 17 amino acids. DNA for the CDR3: TGTGCCAGCAGCTTGAGCCCAAGGGGAGGCACCAAAGAGACCCAGTACTTC. Encoded protein: CASSLSPRGGTKETQYF.

The chain recombines TRBV12-2 with TRBJ2-7; the table assigns TRBD2, which was not confirmed against the DNA. TRBV12-2 has pseudogene status. The CDR3 totals 15 residues. In nucleotides, the CDR3 is TGTGCAAGTCGCTTCAGGACTAGCTTGTCCTACGAGCAGTACTTC. It yields the protein CASRFRTSLSYEQYF.

This chain joins TRBV4-2 and TRBJ1-5; D gene uncertain. CDR1 and CDR2 (germline): LGHNA, YNFKEQ. Trimming took off 5 bases at V and 0 bases at J, with 8 bases between the two ends. The CDR3 extends over 14 amino acids. CDR3 in amino acids: CASSLDSSNQPQHF. CDR3 coding DNA: TGTGCCAGCAGCTTGGACTCTAGCAATCAGCCCCAGCATTTT.

V gene TRBV4-1 combines with J gene TRBJ1-2; D remains unclear. The CDR3 loop spans 15 amino acids. The V end lost 0 bases, the J end lost 1 base, and 9 bases lay between the germline ends. CDR1 and CDR2 from the germline V gene are MGHRA and YSYEKL. CDR3 bases: TGCGCCAGCAGCCAAGATATACAGCTTAACTATGGCTACACCTTC. As protein: CASSQDIQLNYGYTF.

The chain couples TRBV9 to TRBJ2-3; TRBD2 aligns across 7 bases. There are 18 residues in the CDR3. The V segment lost 4 bases and the J segment 0 bases; nucleotides outside the gene matches: 14. Germline assignment: CDR1 SGDLS and CDR2 YYNGEE. CDR3 DNA: TGTGCCAGCAGCTTGCGACTTAAGCGGGGACTCAGCACAGATACGCAGTATTTT. It yields the protein CASSLRLKRGLSTDTQYF.

The V call is TRBV2, the J call TRBJ1-2, with D possibly TRBD1 on 5 matching bases. This CDR3 spans 13 amino acids. Germline CDR1 reads SNHLY; CDR2 reads FYNNEI. V was pared by 8 bases and J by 2 bases, with 12 bases between. CDR3 coding DNA: TGTGCCAGCGCCCGGGGACTCAACTATGGCTACACCTTC. Translated, it gives CASARGLNYGYTF. Complete variable domain (other parts from reference TRBV2 and TRBJ1-2): EPEVTQTPSHQVTQMGQEVILRCVPISNHLYFYWYRQILGQKVEFLVSFYNNEISEKSEIFDDQFSVERPDGSNFTLKIRSTKLEDSAMYFCASARGLNYGYTFGSGTRLTVV.

The CDR3 DNA is TGCGCCAGCAGTCTCCAGCGGGGGGGCCAAGAGACCCAGTACTTC. The encoded protein is CASSLQRGGQETQYF. V usage is TRBV5-1 and J usage is TRBJ2-5; 10 bases are shared with TRBD2. Trimming at V came to 5 bases and at J to 1 base, leaving 5 bases not matched to a gene. The CDR3 sequence is 15 residues long. Per the germline V gene, CDR1 is SGHRS and CDR2 is YFSETQ.

The chain combines TRBV18 with TRBJ2-1; a weak D match, TRBD1 (6 bases). Germline-derived CDR1 and CDR2 are KGHSH and LQKENI. The CDR3 runs to 18 residues. Between the trimmed V and J ends, which lost 0 bases and 0 bases, there was a span of 15 bases. CDR3 bases: TGTGCCAGCTCACCACCCGGACAGTACATACTCTCCTACAATGAGCAGTTCTTC. This translates into CASSPPGQYILSYNEQFF.

This clone has only one observation. The chain joins TRBV30 to TRBJ2-2, with D unresolved. The germline gives CDR1 GTSNPN, CDR2 SVGIG (reference sequence). Trimming shortened V by 0 bases and J by 3 bases, and 8 bases separated the two germline ends. The CDR3 is 14 residues long. The CDR3 protein is CAWSVRYDTGELFF. As DNA, the CDR3 is TGTGCCTGGAGTGTACGCTATGACACCGGGGAGCTGTTTTTT. Full variable domain (outside the CDR3, taken from reference TRBV30 and TRBJ2-2): SQTIHQWPATLVQPVGSPLSLECTVEGTSNPNLYWYRQAAGRGLQLLFYSVGIGQISSEVPQNLSASRPQDRQFILSSKKLLLSDSGFYLCAWSVRYDTGELFFGEGSRLTVL.

This sequence joins TRBV7-2 and TRBJ1-5; D unclear. The germline V gene has CDR1 SGHTA and CDR2 FQGNSA. Between the trimmed V and J ends, which lost 1 base and 8 bases, there was a span of 9 bases. The CDR3 is made up of 13 amino acids. The CDR3 DNA is TGTGCCAGCAGCTTAGATCACGGGAAGCCCCAGCATTTT. Its protein product is CASSLDHGKPQHF.

This clone was observed once. The chain uses TRBV5-8 and TRBJ2-7; D might be TRBD2 (6 bases). This CDR3 has 14 amino acids. Trimming took 0 bases from V and 3 from J, leaving 10 bases between them. Germline values: CDR1 SGHTS, CDR2 YDEGEE. CDR3 sequence reads: CASSLGQGLYEQYF. CDR3 DNA: TGTGCCAGCAGCTTGGGGCAGGGACTCTACGAGCAGTACTTC.

This chain joins TRBV11-3 and TRBJ2-1; the match to TRBD2 covers 12 bases. Germline assignment: CDR1 SGHNT and CDR2 YENEEA. The CDR3 loop spans 16 amino acids. Unmatched junction bases numbered 4, after V lost 2 bases and J lost 5 bases. The CDR3 DNA reads as TGTGCCAGCAGCTTATCCGGACTAGCGGGGCACAATGAGCAGTTCTTC. As protein: CASSLSGLAGHNEQFF.

The J gene is TRBJ1-2, the V gene TRBV6-5, with 7 positions matching TRBD1. V was pared by 5 bases and J by 2 bases, with 2 bases of the junction left unmatched. CDR3 length: 13 residues. The germline V gene encodes CDR1 MNHEY and CDR2 SVGAGI. CDR3 region: CASSQTGNYGYTF. As DNA, the CDR3 is TGTGCCAGCAGTCAGACAGGGAACTATGGCTACACCTTC.

The chain recombines TRBV6-5 with TRBJ2-1; 7 bases match TRBD2. V trimming: 2 bases; J trimming: 13 bases; junction bases outside the gene matches: 14. The germline gives CDR1 MNHEY, CDR2 SVGAGI. CDR3 size: 15 residues. The CDR3 region is CASSYDFGRESQQFF. The CDR3 nucleotides read TGTGCCAGCAGTTACGACTTTGGGCGGGAGAGTCAACAGTTCTTC.

The sample holds one count of this clone. The rearrangement joins TRBV3-1 (or the pseudogene TRBV3-2) to TRBJ2-4; tentative D call: TRBD1 (7 bases). Trimming removed 0 bases from V and 1 base from J, with 22 bases in between. Germline CDR1 reads LGHDT; CDR2 reads YNNKEL (reference sequence). The CDR3 totals 20 residues. Here the CDR3 reads CASSQDYRQGGIWAKNIQYF. CDR3 coding DNA: TGTGCCAGCAGCCAAGATTACCGGCAGGGGGGAATTTGGGCCAAAAACATTCAGTACTTC.

The chain joins TRBV10-2 to TRBJ2-7, with TRBD2 as a possible D gene (6 bases). The CDR3 is 16 amino acids. Per germline, CDR1 WSHSY and CDR2 SAAADI. Trimming shortened V by 2 bases and J by 4 bases, and 18 bases separated the two germline ends. CDR3 nucleotide sequence: TGCGCCAGCAGTGAGCCAAGACTAGGAGGAGGGTACGAGCAGTACTTC. It yields the protein CASSEPRLGGGYEQYF.

The gene calls are TRBV4-1 and TRBJ2-1; a weak D match, TRBD2 (6 bases). The CDR3 is 16 amino acids. V lost 8 bases and J lost 3, with 20 bases in between. Germline-derived CDR1 and CDR2 are MGHRA and YSYEKL. CDR3: CASSSPGRDFYNEQFF. CDR3 in DNA: TGCGCCAGCTCGTCACCGGGCCGGGACTTCTACAATGAGCAGTTCTTC.